One and the same sample provided the 8 T cell receptor beta chains below, sequenced in a study of CD8 T cells in ankylosing spondylitis. These receptors have no identified antigens. The study, taken as a whole, reports: The study identified a TCR beta motif of under ten highly homologous variants that appeared characteristic of ankylosing spondylitis blood.

TCRdb re-called the 5' RACE reads with MiXCR, one entry per CDR3 protein. The profile shows 350,000 to 450,000 distinct CDR3 sequences, 25% to 30% of them singletons. Material for sequencing was blood, either unsorted or a sorted T cell fraction (not recorded which). The receptors stem from a male donor with ankylosing spondylitis.

In its sample, this clonotype was seen a few times. The rearrangement uses TRBV7-9 and TRBJ1-3, with no clear D. The germline gives CDR1 SEHNR, CDR2 FQNEAQ (reference sequence). CDR3 size: 15 residues. V dropped 1 base and J dropped 3 bases, with 10 bases sitting between them. The CDR3 protein is CASSLEGGGGNTIYF. CDR3 sequence (DNA): TGTGCCAGCAGCTTAGAGGGCGGCGGTGGAAACACCATATATTTT.

The chain links TRBV20-1 to TRBJ1-1; D uncertain. This CDR3 comprises 13 residues. Looked up from germline, CDR1 is DFQATT and CDR2 is SNEGSKA (reference sequence). V dropped 5 bases and J dropped 1 base, with 11 bases sitting between them. The CDR3 DNA reads TGCAGTGCTGGAAGTGGAGGGAACACTGAAGCTTTCTTT. This translates into CSAGSGGNTEAFF.

This sequence joins TRBV6-5 and TRBJ2-2, with TRBD1 identical over 7 bases. After removal of 0 bases from V and 4 bases from J, the junction contained 11 bases not matched to a gene. Germline-derived CDR1 and CDR2 are MNHEY and SVGAGI. The CDR3 is made up of 18 amino acids. The CDR3: CASSYSDPWRQGTGELFF. CDR3 DNA sequence: TGTGCCAGCAGTTACTCAGACCCCTGGAGACAGGGCACCGGGGAGCTGTTTTTT.

The chain employs TRBV20-1 and TRBJ1-3; D is perhaps TRBD1 (5 bases). V lost 1 base and J lost 4, with 11 bases in between. The germline gives CDR1 DFQATT, CDR2 SNEGSKA (reference sequence). There are 14 residues in the CDR3. For the CDR3, the DNA is TGCAGTGCTAGAGCCCAGGGCGACGGAAACACCATATATTTT. Its protein is CSARAQGDGNTIYF.

The chain joins TRBV5-1 to TRBJ2-4; D is ambiguous. Trimming removed 0 bases from V and 0 bases from J, with 16 bases in between. Germline V lookup: CDR1 SGHRS, CDR2 YFSETQ. This CDR3 comprises 18 residues. The CDR3 bases are TGCGCCAGCAGCTTGGCCAGCCAAGGCGGTCTAGCCAAAAACATTCAGTACTTC. Protein product: CASSLASQGGLAKNIQYF. The full variable domain, with the rest looked up from reference TRBV5-1 and TRBJ2-4, is KAGVTQTPRYLIKTRGQQVTLSCSPISGHRSVSWYQQTPGQGLQFLFEYFSETQRNKGNFPGRFSGRQFSNSRSEMNVSTLELGDSALYLCASSLASQGGLAKNIQYFGAGTRLSVL.

This rearrangement joins TRBV2 to TRBJ2-7; 8 positions match TRBD2. Germline-derived CDR1 and CDR2 are SNHLY and FYNNEI. The V segment lost 8 bases and the J segment 7 bases; nucleotides outside the gene matches: 13. CDR3 length equals 14 residues. Here the CDR3 reads CASLSGTRGMEQYF. In DNA, the CDR3 is TGTGCCAGCCTCTCCGGGACTAGAGGAATGGAGCAGTACTTC.

This chain connects TRBV7-2 to TRBJ2-7, with TRBD1 identical over 8 bases. The J segment lost 3 bases and the V segment lost 2 bases, leaving 12 bases of the junction unmatched. CDR1 and CDR2 (germline): SGHTA, FQGNSA. This CDR3 has 17 amino acids. Here the CDR3 DNA reads TGTGCCAGCAGCTTATGGGGAAGACAGGGGTTTTTCTACGAGCAGTACTTC. It specifies CASSLWGRQGFFYEQYF.

The chain is built from TRBV11-2 and TRBJ2-1, with 7 positions matching TRBD2. CDR3 length: 14 amino acids. The V segment lost 7 bases and the J segment 8 bases; nucleotides outside the gene matches: 11. Germline V CDR1 and CDR2: SGHAT, FQNNGV. The CDR3 coding sequence is TGTGCCAGCACTGGGGACTACACTTGGGATGAGCAGTTCTTC. Its translation is CASTGDYTWDEQFF.